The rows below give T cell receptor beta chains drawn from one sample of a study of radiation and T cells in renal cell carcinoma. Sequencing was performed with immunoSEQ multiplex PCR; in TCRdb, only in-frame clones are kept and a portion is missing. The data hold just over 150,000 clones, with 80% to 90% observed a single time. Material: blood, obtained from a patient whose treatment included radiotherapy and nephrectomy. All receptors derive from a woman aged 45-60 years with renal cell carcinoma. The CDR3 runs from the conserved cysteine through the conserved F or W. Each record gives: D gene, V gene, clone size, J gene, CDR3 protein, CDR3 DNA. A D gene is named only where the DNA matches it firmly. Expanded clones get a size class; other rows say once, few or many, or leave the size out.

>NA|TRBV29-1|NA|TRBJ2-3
CSVEVTTDTQYF
TGCAGCGTTGAAGTCACCACAGATACGCAGTATTTT
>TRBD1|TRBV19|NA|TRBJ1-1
CASSIPGQAGTEAFF
TGTGCCAGTAGTATACCGGGACAGGCAGGCACTGAAGCTTTCTTT
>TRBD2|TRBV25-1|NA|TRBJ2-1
CASSELAAGGSEQFF
TGTGCCAGCAGTGAATTGGCAGCGGGGGGCAGTGAGCAGTTCTTC
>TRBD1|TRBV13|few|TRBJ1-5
CASSFGTGGNSNQPQHF
TGTGCCAGCAGCTTTGGGACAGGGGGGAATAGCAATCAGCCCCAGCATTTT
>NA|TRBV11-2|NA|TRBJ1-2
CASSREQGDYGYTF
TGTGCCAGCAGCCGGGAACAGGGTGACTATGGCTACACCTTC
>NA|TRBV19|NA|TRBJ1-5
CASSVQGEQPQHF
TGTGCCAGTAGCGTACAGGGTGAACAGCCCCAGCATTTT
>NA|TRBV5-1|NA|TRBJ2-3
CASSLEGISDTQYF
TGCGCCAGCAGCTTGGAAGGCATTTCAGATACGCAGTATTTT
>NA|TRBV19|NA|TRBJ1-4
CASNRVPNEKLFF
TGTGCCAGTAACCGGGTACCTAATGAAAAACTGTTTTTT
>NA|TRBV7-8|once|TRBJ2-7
CASSFSGTFPYEQYF
TGTGCCAGCAGCTTTAGTGGGACATTCCCCTACGAGCAGTACTTC
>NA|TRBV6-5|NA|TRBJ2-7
CASKSSYEQYF
TGTGCCAGCAAATCCAGCTACGAGCAGTACTTC
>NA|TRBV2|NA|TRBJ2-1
CASSADRAYNEQFF
TGTGCCAGCAGCGCGGACAGAGCCTACAATGAGCAGTTCTTC
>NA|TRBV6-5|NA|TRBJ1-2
CASTQAPLGGYTF
TGTGCCAGCACCCAAGCACCCCTTGGGGGCTACACCTTC
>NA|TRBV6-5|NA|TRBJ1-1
CASSFLMNTEAFF
TGTGCCAGCAGTTTCTTGATGAACACTGAAGCTTTCTTT
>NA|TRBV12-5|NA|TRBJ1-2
CASGLKARTNYGYTF
TGTGCTAGTGGTTTGAAGGCCAGAACCAACTATGGCTACACCTTC
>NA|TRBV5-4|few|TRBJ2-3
CASSLGWWGFTDTQYF
TGTGCCAGCAGCTTGGGGTGGTGGGGGTTCACAGATACGCAGTATTTT
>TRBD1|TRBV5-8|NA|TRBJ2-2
CASSLGARGYTGELFF
TGTGCCAGCAGCTTGGGGGCCAGGGGGTACACCGGGGAGCTGTTTTTT
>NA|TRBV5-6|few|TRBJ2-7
CASSLSVKKIPYF
TGTGCCAGCAGCTTATCTGTAAAGAAAATACCCTACTTC
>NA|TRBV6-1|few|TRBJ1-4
CATETPGYSEKLFF
TGTGCCACCGAAACCCCTGGATATTCCGAAAAACTGTTTTTT
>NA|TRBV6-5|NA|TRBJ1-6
CASSRGSPYNSPLHF
TGTGCCAGCAGCCGTGGCAGCCCTTATAATTCACCCCTCCACTTT
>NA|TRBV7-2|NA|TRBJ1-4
CASSLRGGDLNEKLFF
TGTGCCAGCAGCTTACGGGGAGGGGACCTTAATGAAAAACTGTTTTTT
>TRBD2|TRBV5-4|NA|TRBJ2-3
CASSLGAGGRTDTQYF
TGTGCCAGCAGCTTGGGAGCGGGGGGGCGCACAGATACGCAGTATTTT
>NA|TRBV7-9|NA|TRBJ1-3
CASSLASGNTIYF
TGTGCCAGCAGCTTAGCAAGTGGAAACACCATATATTTT